This T cell receptor beta chain was identified in a study of T cells in Graves' hyperthyroidism and ophthalmopathy. Study summary: Before treatment of any kind, peripheral blood was taken at initial diagnosis.

The CDR3 regions of TCR beta were amplified from RNA transcripts. The HTBI primer set drove a first-round RT-PCR of the TCR CDR3. TCRdb ran MiXCR on the multiplex PCR reads and lists one entry per CDR3 protein. The sample has approximately 210,000 distinct CDR3 sequences, under 20% seen once. The CDR3 extends over 15 amino acids. Trimming took 5 bases from V and 7 from J; bases not matched to a gene: 9. Per germline, CDR1 SGHAT and CDR2 FQNNGV. This clonotype showed up many times. Sequenced: blood. This TCR was recovered from a man in his forties or fifties with Graves' hyperthyroidism. J is TRBJ2-1 and V is TRBV11-2; 9 bases map to TRBD1. CDR3 sequence (DNA): TGTGCCAGCAGCGGGGGGACAGGGCATAGGAATGAGCAGTTCTTC. Translation: CASSGGTGHRNEQFF.